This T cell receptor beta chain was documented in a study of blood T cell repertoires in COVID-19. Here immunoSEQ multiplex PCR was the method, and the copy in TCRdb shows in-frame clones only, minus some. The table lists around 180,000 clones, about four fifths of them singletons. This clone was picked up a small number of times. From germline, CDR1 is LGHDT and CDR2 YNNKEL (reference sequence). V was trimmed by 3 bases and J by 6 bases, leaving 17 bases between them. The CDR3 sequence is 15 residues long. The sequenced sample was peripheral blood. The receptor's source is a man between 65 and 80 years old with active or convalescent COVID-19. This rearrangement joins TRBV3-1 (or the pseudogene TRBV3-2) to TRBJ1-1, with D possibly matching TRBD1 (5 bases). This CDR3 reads CASSQFSGQGAEAFF. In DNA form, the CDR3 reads TGTGCCAGCAGCCAGTTTTCCGGACAAGGAGCTGAAGCTTTCTTT.